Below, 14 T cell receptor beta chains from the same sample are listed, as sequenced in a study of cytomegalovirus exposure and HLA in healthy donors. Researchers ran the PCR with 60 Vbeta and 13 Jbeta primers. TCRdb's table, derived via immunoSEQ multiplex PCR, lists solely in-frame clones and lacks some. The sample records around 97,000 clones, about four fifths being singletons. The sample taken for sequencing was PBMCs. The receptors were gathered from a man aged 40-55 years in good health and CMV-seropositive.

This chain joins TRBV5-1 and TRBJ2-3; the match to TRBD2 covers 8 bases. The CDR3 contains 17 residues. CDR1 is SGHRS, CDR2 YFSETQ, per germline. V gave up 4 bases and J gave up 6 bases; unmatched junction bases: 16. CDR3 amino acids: CASSKPLAGGRGDTQYF. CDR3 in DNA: TGCGCCAGCAGCAAACCCCTAGCGGGTGGACGGGGGGATACGCAGTATTTT.

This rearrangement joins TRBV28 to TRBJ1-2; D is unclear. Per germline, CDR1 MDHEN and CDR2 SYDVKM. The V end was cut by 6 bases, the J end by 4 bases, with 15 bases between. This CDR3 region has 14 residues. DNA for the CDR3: TGTGCCAGCAGCCGGGGAACATCGGCCTATGGCTACACCTTC. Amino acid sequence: CASSRGTSAYGYTF.

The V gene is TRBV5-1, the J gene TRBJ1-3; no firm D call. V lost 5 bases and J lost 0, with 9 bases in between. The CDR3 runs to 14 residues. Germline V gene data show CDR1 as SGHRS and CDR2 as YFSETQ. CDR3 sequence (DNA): TGCGCCAGCAGTAAGGAGGGCTCTGGAAACACCATATATTTT. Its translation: CASSKEGSGNTIYF. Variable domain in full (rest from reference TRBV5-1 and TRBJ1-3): KAGVTQTPRYLIKTRGQQVTLSCSPISGHRSVSWYQQTPGQGLQFLFEYFSETQRNKGNFPGRFSGRQFSNSRSEMNVSTLELGDSALYLCASSKEGSGNTIYFGEGSWLTVV.

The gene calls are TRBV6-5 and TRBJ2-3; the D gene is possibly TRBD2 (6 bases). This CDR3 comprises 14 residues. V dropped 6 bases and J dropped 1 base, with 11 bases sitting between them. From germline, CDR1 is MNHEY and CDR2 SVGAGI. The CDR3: CASSTSRRTDTQYF. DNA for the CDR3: TGTGCCAGCAGCACTAGCAGACGCACAGATACGCAGTATTTT.

CDR3 in DNA: TGTGCCAGCATGGCTTTGAACACTGAAGCTTTCTTT. This gives the protein CASMALNTEAFF. The chain employs TRBV2 and TRBJ1-1; no reliable D call. Between the trimmed V and J ends, which lost 7 bases and 0 bases, there was a span of 6 bases. CDR3 length equals 12 residues. Germline V CDR1 and CDR2: SNHLY, FYNNEI.

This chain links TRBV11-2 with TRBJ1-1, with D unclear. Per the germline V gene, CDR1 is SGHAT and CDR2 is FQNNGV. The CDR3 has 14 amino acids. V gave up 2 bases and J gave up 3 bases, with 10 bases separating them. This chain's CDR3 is CASSLNTAYTEAFF. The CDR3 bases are TGTGCCAGCAGCTTAAATACAGCTTACACTGAAGCTTTCTTT. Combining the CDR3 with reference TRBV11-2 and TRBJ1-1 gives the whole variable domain EAGVAQSPRYKIIEKRQSVAFWCNPISGHATLYWYQQILGQGPKLLIQFQNNGVVDDSQLPKDRFSAERLKGVDSTLKIQPAKLEDSAVYLCASSLNTAYTEAFFGQGTRLTVV.

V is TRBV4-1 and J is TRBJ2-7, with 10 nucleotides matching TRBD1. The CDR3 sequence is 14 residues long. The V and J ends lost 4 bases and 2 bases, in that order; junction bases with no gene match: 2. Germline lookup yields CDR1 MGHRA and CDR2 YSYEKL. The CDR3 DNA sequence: TGCGCCAGCAGCCCCGGACAGGGGGCCTACGAGCAGTACTTC. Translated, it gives CASSPGQGAYEQYF.

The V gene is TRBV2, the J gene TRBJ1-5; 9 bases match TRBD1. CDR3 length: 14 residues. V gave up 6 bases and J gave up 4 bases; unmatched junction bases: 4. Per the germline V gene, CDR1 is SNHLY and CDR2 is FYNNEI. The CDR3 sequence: CASRGTGRNQPQHF. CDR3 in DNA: TGTGCCAGCAGGGGGACAGGGAGGAATCAGCCCCAGCATTTT.

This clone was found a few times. CDR3 region: CATSRDLAGGNYGYTF. CDR3 nucleotide sequence: TGTGCCACCAGCAGAGATCTCGCGGGAGGGAACTATGGCTACACCTTC. The chain uses TRBV15 and TRBJ1-2; D is unclear. Germline values: CDR1 LNHNV, CDR2 YYDKDF (reference sequence). This CDR3 region has 16 residues. V was trimmed by 0 bases and J by 2 bases, leaving 13 bases between them.

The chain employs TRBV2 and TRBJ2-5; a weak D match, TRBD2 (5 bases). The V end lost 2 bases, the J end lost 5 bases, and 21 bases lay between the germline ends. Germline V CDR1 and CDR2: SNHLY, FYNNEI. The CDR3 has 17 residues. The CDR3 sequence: CASSESGPSRGAETQYF. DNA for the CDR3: TGTGCCAGCAGTGAAAGCGGCCCGTCGAGAGGCGCGGAGACCCAGTACTTC.

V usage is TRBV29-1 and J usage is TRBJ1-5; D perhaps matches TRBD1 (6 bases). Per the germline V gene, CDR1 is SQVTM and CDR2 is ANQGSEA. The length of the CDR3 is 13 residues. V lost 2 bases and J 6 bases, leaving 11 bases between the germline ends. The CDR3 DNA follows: TGCAGCGTTGAAATATCCAGGGGTCAGCCCCAGCATTTT. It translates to CSVEISRGQPQHF.

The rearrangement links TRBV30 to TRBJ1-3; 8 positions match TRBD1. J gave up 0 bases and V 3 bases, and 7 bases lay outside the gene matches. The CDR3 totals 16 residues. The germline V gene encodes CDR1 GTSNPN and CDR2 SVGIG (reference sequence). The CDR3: CAWRIDRGFSGNTIYF. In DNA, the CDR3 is TGTGCCTGGAGAATTGACAGGGGCTTCTCTGGAAACACCATATATTTT.

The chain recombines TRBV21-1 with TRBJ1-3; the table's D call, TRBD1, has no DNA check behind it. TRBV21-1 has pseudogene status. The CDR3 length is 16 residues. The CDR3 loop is CASSKRVGEVGNTIYF. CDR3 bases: TGTGCCAGCAGCAAACGAGTAGGGGAAGTCGGAAACACCATATATTTT.

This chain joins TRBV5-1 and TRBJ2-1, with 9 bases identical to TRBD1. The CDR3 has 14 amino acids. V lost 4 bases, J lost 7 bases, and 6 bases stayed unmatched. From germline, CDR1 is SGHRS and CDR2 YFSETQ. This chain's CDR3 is CASSPGQGQNEQFF. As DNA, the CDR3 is TGCGCCAGCAGCCCGGGACAGGGACAGAATGAGCAGTTCTTC.